The text below deals with one TCR beta chain. This specimen belongs to a study of blood T cell repertoires in COVID-19. Seattle's cohort entered during active infection and was followed longitudinally. The table came from immunoSEQ multiplex PCR; TCRdb's copy has only in-frame clones and leaves some out. The sample has around 190,000 clones; 70% to 90% are singletons. Trimming removed 6 bases from V and 0 bases from J, with 15 bases in between. Germline-derived CDR1 and CDR2 are SGHTA and FQGTGA. The length of the CDR3 is 16 residues. The receptor comes from a man aged 45 to 65 with COVID-19, enrolled during active disease. Sequenced material: peripheral blood. V usage is TRBV7-3 and J usage is TRBJ2-1, with D perhaps TRBD1 (6 bases). CDR3 DNA sequence: TGTGCCAGCAGACCGAACAGGGTTAGCTCCTACAATGAGCAGTTCTTC. Amino acids: CASRPNRVSSYNEQFF.